The 32 T cell receptor beta chains below come from one sample, sequenced in a study of shared T cell receptors in the human thymus. Sequencing was performed with immunoSEQ multiplex PCR; in TCRdb, only in-frame clones are kept and a portion is missing. The table records 500,000 to 750,000 clones, around 89% of them present only once. These records were also assigned to another study, of human thymus T cells.

The sample taken for sequencing was thymocytes. The receptors come from a boy younger than two with a congenital heart defect.

The V call is TRBV6-5, the J call TRBJ2-1; 7 nucleotides match TRBD1. Germline V lookup: CDR1 MNHEY, CDR2 SVGAGI. With 6 bases clipped from V and 2 bases from J, the junction kept 4 bases outside the gene matches. This CDR3 is built from 14 residues. The CDR3 nucleotides read TGTGCCAGCAGGGGACAGAACCCCTACAATGAGCAGTTCTTC. Translating it yields CASRGQNPYNEQFF.

The sample holds one count of this clone. The chain uses TRBV30 and TRBJ1-1; D gene unclear. This CDR3 has 17 amino acids. Germline CDR1 is GTSNPN and CDR2 is SVGIG (reference sequence). Trimming left V 0 bases short and J 0 bases short, with 17 bases between. The CDR3 protein is CAWSVRGTQPMNTEAFF. In DNA form, the CDR3 reads TGTGCCTGGAGTGTCCGCGGAACCCAACCCATGAACACTGAAGCTTTCTTT.

The chain combines TRBV9 with TRBJ2-5; D remains unclear. V lost 0 bases and J 5 bases, leaving 8 bases between the germline ends. The CDR3 runs to 13 residues. Per the germline V gene, CDR1 is SGDLS and CDR2 is YYNGEE. The CDR3 is CASSVATVETQYF. The CDR3 coding sequence is TGTGCCAGCAGCGTAGCCACAGTTGAGACCCAGTACTTC.

The chain couples TRBV4-3 to TRBJ2-1; 13 nucleotides align to TRBD2. The trim removed 1 base at V and 5 bases at J, leaving 20 bases unmatched. Looked up from germline, CDR1 is LGHNA and CDR2 is YSLEER. This CDR3 contains 22 residues. The CDR3 sequence: CASSQVPWTSGRSVEGDNEQFF. The DNA of the CDR3 is TGCGCCAGCAGCCAAGTTCCATGGACTAGCGGGAGATCCGTGGAGGGGGACAATGAGCAGTTCTTC.

J is TRBJ2-1 and V is TRBV27, with a tentative D call TRBD2 (5 bases). V lost 7 bases, J lost 12 bases, and 28 bases lay in between. The germline V gene has CDR1 MNHEY and CDR2 SMNVEV (reference sequence). The CDR3 consists of 16 residues. CDR3 sequence reads: CASTPIERPGNFPQFF. In DNA form, the CDR3 reads TGTGCCAGCACCCCAATAGAGCGGCCGGGAAATTTTCCGCAGTTCTTC.

The V call is TRBV7-8, the J call TRBJ2-1, with D possibly being TRBD2 (5 bases). Deletions cut 1 base from V and 7 bases from J, with 17 bases between. The CDR3 is 16 amino acids. The V gene's germline CDR1 is SGHVS and CDR2 FQNEAQ. CDR3 in DNA: TGTGCCAGCAGCTTAGTAGCCCACACTAGAATGAATGAGCAGTTCTTC. It specifies CASSLVAHTRMNEQFF.

This sequence joins TRBV6-5 and TRBJ2-7; D call uncertain. The CDR3 consists of 15 residues. From germline, CDR1 is MNHEY and CDR2 SVGAGI. V shed 2 bases and J shed 0 bases, with 11 bases lying between them. The CDR3 DNA reads as TGTGCCAGCAGTTACCGCCAGAATGACTCCTACGAGCAGTACTTC. Its protein is CASSYRQNDSYEQYF.

The chain links TRBV7-9 to TRBJ2-1; 7 bases match TRBD2. The CDR3 extends over 18 amino acids. Trimming cost V 4 bases and J 4 bases; bases outside gene matches: 16. CDR1 is SEHNR, CDR2 FQNEAQ, per germline (reference sequence). CDR3 sequence (DNA): TGTGCCAGCAGCTGTCGAGATTCGTGGCGGGAGAGTTACAATGAGCAGTTCTTC. This codes for CASSCRDSWRESYNEQFF.

The chain couples TRBV6-5 to TRBJ2-7, with 9 positions matching TRBD1. CDR3 length: 14 amino acids. Germline CDR1 MNHEY, CDR2 SVGAGI. Germline trimming cut 4 bases from V and 4 bases from J; bases unmatched to any gene: 5. The CDR3 spells CASSLAGQGYEQYF. CDR3 coding DNA: TGTGCCAGCAGTTTGGCGGGACAGGGTTACGAGCAGTACTTC.

V is TRBV9 and J is TRBJ2-5; no clear D. This CDR3 has 15 amino acids. Germline CDR1 reads SGDLS; CDR2 reads YYNGEE. V gave up 1 base and J gave up 5 bases, with 15 bases separating them. The CDR3 DNA follows: TGTGCCAGCAGCGTATCGCACGGTGCGGAGGAGACCCAGTACTTC. Translating it yields CASSVSHGAEETQYF.

V gene TRBV5-4 combines with J gene TRBJ2-2; weak D call: TRBD2 (5 bases). The CDR3 is made up of 16 amino acids. In germline, CDR1 is SGHNT, CDR2 YYREEE (reference sequence). Trimming removed 4 bases from V and 5 bases from J, with 18 bases in between. The CDR3 bases are TGTGCCAGCAGCCCCGGGAAGCGTAGAAGAACCGGGGAGCTGTTTTTT. It specifies CASSPGKRRRTGELFF.

The chain joins TRBV4-2 to TRBJ2-3; D call uncertain. CDR3 size: 12 residues. V was pared by 0 bases and J by 10 bases, with 8 bases between. Looked up from germline, CDR1 is LGHNA and CDR2 is YNFKEQ. The CDR3 here is CASSQDNWPQYF. CDR3 sequence (DNA): TGTGCCAGCAGCCAAGATAATTGGCCGCAGTATTTT.

This clone appeared a single time. The rearrangement joins TRBV7-8 to TRBJ2-1; 8 bases agree with TRBD2. In germline, CDR1 is SGHVS, CDR2 FQNEAQ. There are 16 residues in the CDR3. Trimming removed 1 base from V and 0 bases from J; junction bases left unmatched: 2. The CDR3 spells CASSLELAVSYNEQFF. The CDR3 DNA is TGTGCCAGCAGCTTAGAACTAGCGGTCTCCTACAATGAGCAGTTCTTC.

The chain has TRBV20-1 and TRBJ2-1; D may be TRBD2 (5 bases). V was pared by 1 base and J by 15 bases, with 13 bases between. Germline lookup yields CDR1 DFQATT and CDR2 SNEGSKA (reference sequence). CDR3 length equals 11 residues. CDR3 protein: CSARGGTRRFF. CDR3 nucleotide sequence: TGCAGTGCTAGAGGGGGAACTAGAAGGTTCTTC.

For this clone: Other DNA sequences in this sample translate to the same CDR3. The chain uses TRBV14 and TRBJ2-3; 9 nucleotides agree with TRBD1. Trimming cost V 3 bases and J 3 bases; bases outside gene matches: 7. This CDR3 has 16 amino acids. The germline V gene encodes CDR1 SGHDN and CDR2 FVKESK. CDR3: CASSQGWTGDTDTQYF. In DNA form, the CDR3 reads TGTGCCAGCAGCCAGGGGTGGACAGGGGATACAGATACGCAGTATTTT.

CDR3 in amino acids: CASSSPSQGPSNQPQHF. Written as DNA, the CDR3 is TGTGCCAGCAGCTCACCTTCACAGGGCCCTAGCAATCAGCCCCAGCATTTT. This chain uses TRBV7-8 with TRBJ1-5, with D tentatively TRBD1 (6 bases). The CDR3 covers 17 residues. V lost 4 bases and J lost 0, with 16 bases in between. Germline V CDR1 and CDR2: SGHVS, FQNEAQ. Full variable domain (outside the CDR3, taken from reference TRBV7-8 and TRBJ1-5): GAGVSQSPRYKVAKRGQDVALRCDPISGHVSLFWYQQALGQGPEFLTYFQNEAQLDKSGLPSDRFFAERPEGSVSTLKIQRTQQEDSAVYLCASSSPSQGPSNQPQHFGDGTRLSIL.

The chain is built from TRBV18 and TRBJ2-7, with 10 bases that match TRBD2. V trimming: 0 bases; J trimming: 3 bases; junction bases outside the gene matches: 8. CDR1 and CDR2 from the germline V gene are KGHSH and LQKENI. The CDR3 is made up of 17 amino acids. CDR3 sequence (DNA): TGTGCCAGCTCACCACCGTCGAAGCGGGAGGGCCTCTACGAGCAGTACTTC. Protein product: CASSPPSKREGLYEQYF.

In this sample, this clone turned up once. The rearrangement uses TRBV4-1 and TRBJ2-1; 15 nucleotides match TRBD2. Germline V gives CDR1 MGHRA, CDR2 YSYEKL. With V trimmed by 0 bases and J by 3 bases, 6 bases remained unmatched. The CDR3 totals 19 residues. The CDR3 region is CASSQDQGLAGGNYNEQFF. The CDR3 coding sequence is TGCGCCAGCAGCCAAGATCAGGGACTAGCGGGAGGCAACTACAATGAGCAGTTCTTC.

Comments on this clone: Mismatch with germline at one junction end may stem from a read error. This chain links TRBV11-3 with TRBJ2-7, with TRBD2 matching over 7 bases. The V gene's germline CDR1 is SGHNT and CDR2 YENEEA. The CDR3 loop spans 15 amino acids. The CDR3 spells CASSIEGGARGEQYF. CDR3 nucleotide sequence: TGTGCCAGCAGCATAGAGGGAGGGGCCCGTGGGGAGCAGTACTTC.

J is TRBJ1-5 and V is TRBV14; possibly TRBD1 for D (5 bases). Germline loops: CDR1 SGHDN, CDR2 FVKESK. V lost 1 base and J lost 7, with 11 bases in between. The CDR3 contains 14 residues. CDR3 protein: CASSQAAGRQPQHF. CDR3 in DNA: TGTGCCAGCAGCCAAGCGGCAGGGCGGCAGCCCCAGCATTTT.

The gene calls are TRBV2 and TRBJ1-2, with D tentatively TRBD1 (6 bases). The CDR3 is 14 residues long. The V gene lost 5 bases and the J gene lost 8 bases, with 18 bases spanning the gap. Germline V lookup: CDR1 SNHLY, CDR2 FYNNEI. This CDR3 is CASSLRSGGAGYTF. DNA of the CDR3: TGTGCCAGCAGTCTTCGATCGGGGGGCGCGGGCTACACCTTC.

This chain connects TRBV10-3 to TRBJ2-7; 11 positions match TRBD1. Looked up from germline, CDR1 is ENHRY and CDR2 is SYGVKD. This CDR3 has 19 residues. V gave up 3 bases and J gave up 3 bases; unmatched junction bases: 16. The CDR3 DNA sequence: TGTGCCATCAGTGACCACTGGACAGGGGGCAACCAATCGGGCTACGAGCAGTACTTC. Encoded protein: CAISDHWTGGNQSGYEQYF.

This clone was detected once. This chain links TRBV21-1 with TRBJ2-7; the D call in the table, TRBD2, was not verified against the DNA. TRBV21-1 is an annotated pseudogene. The CDR3 contains 14 residues. The CDR3 here is CASTPSGTPNEQYF. CDR3 bases: TGTGCCAGCACCCCTAGCGGCACTCCCAACGAGCAGTACTTC.

The V gene is TRBV28, the J gene TRBJ2-2; D not certain. CDR1 is MDHEN and CDR2 is SYDVKM in the germline V gene. The V end was cut by 2 bases, the J end by 1 base, with 11 bases between. This CDR3 has 16 residues. CDR3 DNA: TGTGCCAGCAGTTTACGGCGGAATCGGAACACCGGGGAGCTGTTTTTT. Protein: CASSLRRNRNTGELFF.

This clone turned up a few times. This chain joins TRBV5-4 and TRBJ2-7, with D perhaps matching TRBD1 (6 bases). The CDR3 spans 14 residues. Germline V lookup: CDR1 SGHNT, CDR2 YYREEE (reference sequence). V was pared by 5 bases and J by 5 bases, with 17 bases between. The chain's CDR3 is CASRQQGKDDEQYF. The CDR3 DNA reads as TGTGCCAGCAGGCAACAGGGCAAAGATGACGAGCAGTACTTC.

The CDR3 is CASRGGQGLYEQYF. Here the CDR3 DNA reads TGTGCCAGCAGGGGGGGACAGGGGCTCTACGAGCAGTACTTC. This sequence joins TRBV27 and TRBJ2-7; 10 bases align to TRBD1. The CDR3 is made up of 14 amino acids. From germline, CDR1 is MNHEY and CDR2 SMNVEV (reference sequence). V lost 6 bases to trimming and J lost 3 bases; unmatched junction nucleotides: 5.

This rearrangement joins TRBV4-3 to TRBJ2-3; 9 bases are shared with TRBD2. Germline V lookup: CDR1 LGHNA, CDR2 YSLEER. This CDR3 has 17 amino acids. The V and J ends lost 3 bases and 7 bases, in that order; junction bases with no gene match: 14. The CDR3, as DNA: TGCGCCAGCAGCCACCTTTGGCCGGGACTAGCCGGAAATACGCAGTATTTT. It encodes CASSHLWPGLAGNTQYF.

As regards this clone: Additional DNA sequences in this sample encode the identical CDR3. The V call is TRBV10-2, the J call TRBJ2-7; D is possibly TRBD2 (7 bases). The CDR3 totals 12 residues. Germline V gene lookup returns CDR1 WSHSY and CDR2 SAAADI. The germline V and J ends were trimmed by 7 bases and 6 bases, with 13 bases remaining between them. Here the CDR3 DNA reads TGCGCCAGCATTTCGGGGGGCGGCGAGCAGTACTTC. Translating it yields CASISGGGEQYF.

The V call is TRBV5-1, the J call TRBJ1-2, with 7 positions matching TRBD1. The CDR3 extends over 16 amino acids. CDR1 and CDR2 (germline): SGHRS, YFSETQ. The V segment lost 4 bases and the J segment 5 bases; nucleotides outside the gene matches: 14. This CDR3 is CASSPWDSSKGYGYTF. The CDR3 DNA is TGCGCCAGCAGCCCCTGGGACAGCTCAAAGGGGTATGGCTACACCTTC.

The V gene is TRBV14, the J gene TRBJ2-2; 9 bases map to TRBD2. The germline V gene has CDR1 SGHDN and CDR2 FVKESK. The CDR3 is 19 amino acids. V gave up 1 base and J gave up 6 bases; unmatched junction bases: 15. CDR3 in amino acids: CASSQGGLAVGSASGELFF. The CDR3 DNA is TGTGCCAGCAGCCAAGGGGGACTAGCAGTTGGTTCAGCCTCCGGGGAGCTGTTTTTT. The full variable domain, rest sourced from reference TRBV14 and TRBJ2-2, is EAGVTQFPSHSVIEKGQTVTLRCDPISGHDNLYWYRRVMGKEIKFLLHFVKESKQDESGMPNNRFLAERTGGTYSTLKVQPAELEDSGVYFCASSQGGLAVGSASGELFFGEGSRLTVL.

The rearrangement uses TRBV7-6 and TRBJ2-7; 8 nucleotides match TRBD2. This CDR3 is built from 13 residues. V was clipped by 4 bases and J by 5 bases; unmatched bases: 4. Germline V gene data show CDR1 as SGHVS and CDR2 as FNYEAQ. The CDR3 here is CASSSLAGDEQYF. DNA of the CDR3: TGTGCCAGCAGCTCTCTAGCGGGTGACGAGCAGTACTTC.

The chain carries TRBV7-8 and TRBJ2-7; 15 bases are a match to TRBD2. CDR3 length: 17 residues. The junction had 6 bases not matched to a gene; V was cut back by 4 bases and J by 2 bases. Germline CDR1 reads SGHVS; CDR2 reads FQNEAQ. The CDR3 is CASSSFRTSGRAYEQYF. The CDR3 DNA reads TGTGCCAGCAGCTCATTTCGGACTAGCGGGAGGGCCTACGAGCAGTACTTC.